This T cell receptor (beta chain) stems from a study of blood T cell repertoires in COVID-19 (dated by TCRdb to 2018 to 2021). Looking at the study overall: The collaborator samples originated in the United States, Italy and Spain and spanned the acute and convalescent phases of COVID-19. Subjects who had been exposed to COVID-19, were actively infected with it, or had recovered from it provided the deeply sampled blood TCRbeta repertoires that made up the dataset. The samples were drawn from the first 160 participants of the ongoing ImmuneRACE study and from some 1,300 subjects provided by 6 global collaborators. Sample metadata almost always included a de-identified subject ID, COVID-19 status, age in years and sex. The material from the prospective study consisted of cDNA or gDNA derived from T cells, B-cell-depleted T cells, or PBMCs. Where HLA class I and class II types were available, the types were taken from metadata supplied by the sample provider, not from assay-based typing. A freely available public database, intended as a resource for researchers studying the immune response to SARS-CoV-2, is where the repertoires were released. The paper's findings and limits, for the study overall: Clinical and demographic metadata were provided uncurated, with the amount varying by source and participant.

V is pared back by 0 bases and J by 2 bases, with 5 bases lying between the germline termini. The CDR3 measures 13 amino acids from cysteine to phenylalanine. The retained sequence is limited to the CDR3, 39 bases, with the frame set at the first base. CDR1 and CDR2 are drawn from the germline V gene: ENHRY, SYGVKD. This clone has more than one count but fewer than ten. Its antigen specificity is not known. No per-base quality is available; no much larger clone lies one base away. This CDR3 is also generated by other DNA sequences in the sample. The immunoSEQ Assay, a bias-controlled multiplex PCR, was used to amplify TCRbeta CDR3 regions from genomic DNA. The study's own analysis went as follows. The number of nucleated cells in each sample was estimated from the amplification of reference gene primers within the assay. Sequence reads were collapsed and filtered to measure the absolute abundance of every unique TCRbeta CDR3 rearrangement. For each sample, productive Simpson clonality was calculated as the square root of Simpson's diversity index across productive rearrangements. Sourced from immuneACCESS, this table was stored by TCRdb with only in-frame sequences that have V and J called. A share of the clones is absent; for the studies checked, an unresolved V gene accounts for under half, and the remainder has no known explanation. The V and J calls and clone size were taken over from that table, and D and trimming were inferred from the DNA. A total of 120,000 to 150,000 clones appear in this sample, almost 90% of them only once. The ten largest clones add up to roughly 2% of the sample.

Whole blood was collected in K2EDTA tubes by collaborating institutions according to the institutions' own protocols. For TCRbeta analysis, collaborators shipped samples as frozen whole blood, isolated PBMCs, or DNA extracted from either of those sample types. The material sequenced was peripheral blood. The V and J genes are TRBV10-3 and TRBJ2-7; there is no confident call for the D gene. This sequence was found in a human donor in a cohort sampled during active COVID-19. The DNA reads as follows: TGTGCCATCAGTGAGTCCGCAGCCTACGAGCAGTACTTC. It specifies CAISESAAYEQYF.